These T cell receptor beta chains were read from a single sample in a study of radiation and T cells in renal cell carcinoma. Profiled with immunoSEQ multiplex PCR; TCRdb holds only in-frame clones, not every one. The table includes around 140,000 clones, roughly 85% detected once. The starting material was blood, obtained from a patient whose treatment included radiotherapy and nephrectomy. These receptors all come from a woman aged 45-59 years with renal cell carcinoma. Both conserved end residues are part of each CDR3. Fields, in order: J gene, V gene, clone size, D gene, CDR3 DNA, CDR3 protein. D genes are given only for firm matches. Clone size is shown for a subset of rows, as once, few, many or a class of expanded clone.

>TRBJ1-1|TRBV6-1|.|.
TGTGCCAGCACAAAGCTGAACACTGAAGCTTTCTTT
CASTKLNTEAFF
>TRBJ2-6|TRBV6-6|.|.
TGTGCCAGCAGTCTCTCTGGGGCCAACGTCCTGACTTTC
CASSLSGANVLTF
>TRBJ2-7|TRBV29-1|.|TRBD1
TGCAGCGTACGGGGACAGACCTACGAGCAGTACTTC
CSVRGQTYEQYF
>TRBJ1-2|TRBV7-2|few|.
TGTGCCAGCAGCCTCTACGGGCGTGGCTACACCTTC
CASSLYGRGYTF
>TRBJ1-2|TRBV5-6|.|.
TGTGCCAGCAGCCGAGGGGACGCCCGGGGTGGCTACACCTTC
CASSRGDARGGYTF
>TRBJ2-7|TRBV4-2|.|.
TGTGCCAGCAGCCAAGTTGGACTTCATTACGAGCAGTACTTC
CASSQVGLHYEQYF
>TRBJ2-1|TRBV21-1|once|.
TGTGCCAGTCCCGGTCTGAACAATGAGCAGTTCTTC
CASPGLNNEQFF
>TRBJ2-5|TRBV19|once|.
TGTGCCAGTAGAGACGACAGGCCCCTCTACGGGCGAGAGACCCAGTACTTC
CASRDDRPLYGRETQYF
>TRBJ2-7|TRBV9|.|TRBD2
TGTGCCAGCAGCGTAGAAGGTAGCGGGAGCTCCGAGCAGTACTTC
CASSVEGSGSSEQYF
>TRBJ2-7|TRBV9|.|TRBD2
TGTGCCAGCAGCGTAGGAGAGCGGGGGAGCTCCTACGAGCAGTACTTC
CASSVGERGSSYEQYF
>TRBJ1-3|TRBV9|.|.
TGTGCCAGCCTAGGGGCTGGAAACACCATATATTTT
CASLGAGNTIYF
>TRBJ2-6|TRBV5-1|.|TRBD2
TGCGCCAGCAGCATACTAGCGGGAGGGGTTGGGGCCAACGTCCTGACTTTC
CASSILAGGVGANVLTF
>TRBJ1-2|TRBV29-1|.|TRBD1
TGCAGCGGGGGACAGGCCTATGGCTACACCTTC
CSGGQAYGYTF
>TRBJ2-3|TRBV18|.|.
TGTGCCAGCTCACCACCCCACAGGCCCTTGGTGGATACGCAGTATTTT
CASSPPHRPLVDTQYF
>TRBJ1-5|TRBV10-3|.|.
TGTGCCATCAGTGAGTTGGGTAATCAGCCCCAGCATTTT
CAISELGNQPQHF
>TRBJ1-1|TRBV5-4|.|.
TGCGCCAGCAGCCAAGATCTCGCAGGGTGGAACACTGAAGCTTTCTTT
CASSQDLAGWNTEAFF
>TRBJ1-2|TRBV5-6|.|.
TGTGCCAGCAGCAGCGGGACTGACTACTATGGCTACACCTTC
CASSSGTDYYGYTF
>TRBJ2-4|TRBV7-8|.|.
TGTGCCAGCAGCCGAACGGAAGCACCAGCCAAAAACATTCAGTACTTC
CASSRTEAPAKNIQYF
>TRBJ2-7|TRBV4-3|.|.
TGCGCCAGCAGCCAAGATCGAGGGGGCGGGGTGCAGTACTTC
CASSQDRGGGVQYF
>TRBJ2-7|TRBV4-2|.|.
TGTGCCAGCAGCCAAGATCTCAGCGGTGGGGGCCTCTCCTACGAGCAGTACTTC
CASSQDLSGGGLSYEQYF
>TRBJ2-5|TRBV7-2|.|.
TGTGCCAGCAGCCCAACTCCGGGACCACAAGAGACCCAGTACTTC
CASSPTPGPQETQYF
>TRBJ2-7|TRBV7-6|.|TRBD1
TGTGCCAGCAGCTTGGGACAGGGGGAAACCTACGAGCAGTACTTC
CASSLGQGETYEQYF
>TRBJ2-3|TRBV16|few|TRBD2
TGTGCCAGCAGCTCTTCAGCGGGAGGGGCAGATACGCAGTATTTT
CASSSSAGGADTQYF
>TRBJ1-1|TRBV6-6|.|TRBD1
TGTGCCAGCAGCCTCGGACAGGGGAAGCTTGAAGCTTTCTTT
CASSLGQGKLEAFF
>TRBJ2-7|TRBV23-1|once|.
TGCGCCAGCATTGCTTCGTGGCAGGCCCCGCTCGAGCAGTACTTC
CASIASWQAPLEQYF
>TRBJ1-2|TRBV30|.|TRBD1
TGTGCCTGGAGGAGAAACCGATTTAGGGGGCGCAGGGTCTCTGGCTACACCTTC
CAWRRNRFRGRRVSGYTF
>TRBJ2-3|TRBV5-4|.|.
TGTGCCAGCAGGGAGCAGCGGTCTTCGGATACGCAGTATTTT
CASREQRSSDTQYF
>TRBJ2-3|TRBV19|.|TRBD2
TGTGCCAGTAGGAGAACTAGCGGTAGCACAGATACGCAGTATTTT
CASRRTSGSTDTQYF
>TRBJ1-1|TRBV15|once|.
TGTGCCACCAGCAGATCCCGTGGGAGCCAAGCTTTCTTT
CATSRSRGSQAFF
>TRBJ2-1|TRBV4-1|.|.
TGCGCCAGCAGCCACAGACTTACATACTACAATGAGCAGTTCTTC
CASSHRLTYYNEQFF
>TRBJ2-7|TRBV6-5|.|TRBD1
TGTGCCAGCAGTTACTCTCGACAGGGTTCGATCCACGAGCAGTACTTC
CASSYSRQGSIHEQYF
>TRBJ1-1|TRBV4-2|.|.
TGTGCCAGCAGCCAAGTGAGGAACACTGAAGCTTTCTTT
CASSQVRNTEAFF
>TRBJ2-5|TRBV4-1|.|TRBD1
TGCGCCAGCAGCCCGGGGACAGCCTTCCAAGAGACCCAGTACTTC
CASSPGTAFQETQYF
>TRBJ2-3|TRBV9|.|.
TGTGCCAGCAGCGTAGTTGAGGGAGTAGTCCCAGATACGCAGTATTTT
CASSVVEGVVPDTQYF
>TRBJ2-7|TRBV14|.|.
TGTGCCAGCGGGAAGGACATAAGCTACGAGCAGTACTTC
CASGKDISYEQYF
>TRBJ1-1|TRBV30|.|.
TGTGCCTGGAGTGTTTCCCCCGGGACACCAGTCGCTGAAGCTTTCTTT
CAWSVSPGTPVAEAFF
>TRBJ2-5|TRBV7-9|.|.
TGTGCCAGCAGCTTAACCAGGGGCGCCACACAAGAGACCCAGTACTTC
CASSLTRGATQETQYF
>TRBJ2-1|TRBV6-4|.|TRBD1
TGTGCCAGCAGTGACCCCGGGACAGGGTCCTACAATGAGCAGTTCTTC
CASSDPGTGSYNEQFF
>TRBJ1-3|TRBV7-9|.|.
TGTGCCAGCTCGTCAGGAAACACCATATATTTT
CASSSGNTIYF
>TRBJ2-5|TRBV5-1|.|TRBD2
TGCGCCAGCAGCCAGGGACTAGAACAAGAGACCCAGTACTTC
CASSQGLEQETQYF